This entry is about one T cell receptor beta chain. The antigen remains unidentified. Both 60 Vbeta primers and 13 Jbeta primers went into the PCR. Sequencing used immunoSEQ multiplex PCR; TCRdb keeps in-frame clones, though not all of them. The repertoire includes around 130,000 clones, 74% of them detected once, and 6% to 8.5% sits in the top ten. The sample is drawn from a study of cytomegalovirus exposure and HLA in healthy donors. On the study more broadly: Samples from HLA-typed donors yielded about 85 million unique TCRs in an early data release.

The study's findings and limits: It has been reported that TCR beta sequences accurately predicted the HLA-A and HLA-B alleles of most subjects. In a later analysis, at a false discovery rate of 0.05, 15,000 to 20,000 TCR beta sequences matched HLA alleles.

Trimming cost V 7 bases and J 0 bases; bases outside gene matches: 3. The germline V gene has CDR1 ENHRY and CDR2 SYGVKD. The CDR3 length is 13 residues. The chain carries TRBV10-3 and TRBJ2-7, with 7 bases fitting TRBD1. The receptor was isolated from a middle-aged man in good health and CMV-seropositive. Material: PBMCs. CDR3 sequence: CAITDRNSYEQYF. The CDR3, as DNA: TGTGCCATCACGGACAGGAACTCCTACGAGCAGTACTTC.